The text below deals with one T cell receptor (beta chain). Its antigen is unknown. After 5'RACE with constant-segment primers, TCR alpha and TCR beta cDNA libraries carrying sample barcodes and UMIs were obtained. TCRdb ran MiXCR on the 5' RACE reads and lists one entry per CDR3 protein. The sample holds 400,000 to 500,000 distinct CDR3 sequences, 15% to 20% seen once. This specimen belongs to a study of T-cell memory formation after mild COVID-19. CDR3 length: 15 residues. Germline CDR1 is SGHTA and CDR2 is FQGTGA. V was pared by 5 bases and J by 10 bases, with 8 bases of the junction left unmatched. Study-wide results and caveats: Several responding clones turned up in pre-infection memory, indicating that cross-reactive memory may have taken part.

The sample was PBMCs or a T cell subset sorted from them (not recorded which). The chain links TRBV7-3 to TRBJ2-1; TRBD2 matches at 13 bases. The TCR sequence derives from a young man who had mild COVID-19 (a few samples of this study predate the infection). Cell type and time point are not known. The CDR3 sequence is CASSDTSGGAEEQFF. The CDR3 DNA sequence: TGTGCCAGCAGCGATACTAGCGGGGGGGCCGAGGAGCAGTTCTTC.